Below, 2 T cell receptor beta chains from the same sample are listed, as sequenced in a study of CD8+CD57+ T cells in acquired aplastic anemia (dated by TCRdb to between 2017 and 2018). The data were produced on an Illumina HiSeq 2000. TCR beta VDJ combination and CDR3 sequence profiling used genomic DNA as the template. In TCRdb, the public reads were trimmed at Q25 with fastp and aligned with MiXCR, with productive beta chains retained. Rows are combined by CDR3 protein, so each entry shows the most common genes and DNA. Counted in this sample were hundreds of thousands of distinct CDR3 sequences; about 70% of them appeared once. Clones ranked in the top ten supply 4% of the sample. What was sequenced was sorted CD4+, CD8+, or CD8+CD57+ T cells (not recorded which) from PBMCs. The receptors originated from a human donor in good health, serving as a control.

Worth noting for this clonotype: The junction and the germline gene differ at one end; a read error may be behind it. The chain uses TRBV7-9 and TRBJ2-7; D gene unclear. This CDR3 is built from 13 residues. In germline, CDR1 is SEHNR, CDR2 FQNEAQ (reference sequence). CDR3 protein: CATSRAHPLEQYF. The CDR3 DNA reads as TGTGCCACCAGCAGAGCCCACCCTCTAGAGCAGTACTTC.

On this clonotype itself: A junction end diverges from the germline sequence, so it may reflect a read error. The chain recombines TRBV2 with TRBJ2-1, with TRBD1 matching 7 bases. This CDR3 is 14 amino acids long. In germline, CDR1 is SNHLY, CDR2 FYNNEI. CDR3 nucleotides: TGTGCCTCTCAAAGGGGGCTGATTGTGCGTGAGCAGTCCTTC. This translates into CASQRGLIVREQSF.